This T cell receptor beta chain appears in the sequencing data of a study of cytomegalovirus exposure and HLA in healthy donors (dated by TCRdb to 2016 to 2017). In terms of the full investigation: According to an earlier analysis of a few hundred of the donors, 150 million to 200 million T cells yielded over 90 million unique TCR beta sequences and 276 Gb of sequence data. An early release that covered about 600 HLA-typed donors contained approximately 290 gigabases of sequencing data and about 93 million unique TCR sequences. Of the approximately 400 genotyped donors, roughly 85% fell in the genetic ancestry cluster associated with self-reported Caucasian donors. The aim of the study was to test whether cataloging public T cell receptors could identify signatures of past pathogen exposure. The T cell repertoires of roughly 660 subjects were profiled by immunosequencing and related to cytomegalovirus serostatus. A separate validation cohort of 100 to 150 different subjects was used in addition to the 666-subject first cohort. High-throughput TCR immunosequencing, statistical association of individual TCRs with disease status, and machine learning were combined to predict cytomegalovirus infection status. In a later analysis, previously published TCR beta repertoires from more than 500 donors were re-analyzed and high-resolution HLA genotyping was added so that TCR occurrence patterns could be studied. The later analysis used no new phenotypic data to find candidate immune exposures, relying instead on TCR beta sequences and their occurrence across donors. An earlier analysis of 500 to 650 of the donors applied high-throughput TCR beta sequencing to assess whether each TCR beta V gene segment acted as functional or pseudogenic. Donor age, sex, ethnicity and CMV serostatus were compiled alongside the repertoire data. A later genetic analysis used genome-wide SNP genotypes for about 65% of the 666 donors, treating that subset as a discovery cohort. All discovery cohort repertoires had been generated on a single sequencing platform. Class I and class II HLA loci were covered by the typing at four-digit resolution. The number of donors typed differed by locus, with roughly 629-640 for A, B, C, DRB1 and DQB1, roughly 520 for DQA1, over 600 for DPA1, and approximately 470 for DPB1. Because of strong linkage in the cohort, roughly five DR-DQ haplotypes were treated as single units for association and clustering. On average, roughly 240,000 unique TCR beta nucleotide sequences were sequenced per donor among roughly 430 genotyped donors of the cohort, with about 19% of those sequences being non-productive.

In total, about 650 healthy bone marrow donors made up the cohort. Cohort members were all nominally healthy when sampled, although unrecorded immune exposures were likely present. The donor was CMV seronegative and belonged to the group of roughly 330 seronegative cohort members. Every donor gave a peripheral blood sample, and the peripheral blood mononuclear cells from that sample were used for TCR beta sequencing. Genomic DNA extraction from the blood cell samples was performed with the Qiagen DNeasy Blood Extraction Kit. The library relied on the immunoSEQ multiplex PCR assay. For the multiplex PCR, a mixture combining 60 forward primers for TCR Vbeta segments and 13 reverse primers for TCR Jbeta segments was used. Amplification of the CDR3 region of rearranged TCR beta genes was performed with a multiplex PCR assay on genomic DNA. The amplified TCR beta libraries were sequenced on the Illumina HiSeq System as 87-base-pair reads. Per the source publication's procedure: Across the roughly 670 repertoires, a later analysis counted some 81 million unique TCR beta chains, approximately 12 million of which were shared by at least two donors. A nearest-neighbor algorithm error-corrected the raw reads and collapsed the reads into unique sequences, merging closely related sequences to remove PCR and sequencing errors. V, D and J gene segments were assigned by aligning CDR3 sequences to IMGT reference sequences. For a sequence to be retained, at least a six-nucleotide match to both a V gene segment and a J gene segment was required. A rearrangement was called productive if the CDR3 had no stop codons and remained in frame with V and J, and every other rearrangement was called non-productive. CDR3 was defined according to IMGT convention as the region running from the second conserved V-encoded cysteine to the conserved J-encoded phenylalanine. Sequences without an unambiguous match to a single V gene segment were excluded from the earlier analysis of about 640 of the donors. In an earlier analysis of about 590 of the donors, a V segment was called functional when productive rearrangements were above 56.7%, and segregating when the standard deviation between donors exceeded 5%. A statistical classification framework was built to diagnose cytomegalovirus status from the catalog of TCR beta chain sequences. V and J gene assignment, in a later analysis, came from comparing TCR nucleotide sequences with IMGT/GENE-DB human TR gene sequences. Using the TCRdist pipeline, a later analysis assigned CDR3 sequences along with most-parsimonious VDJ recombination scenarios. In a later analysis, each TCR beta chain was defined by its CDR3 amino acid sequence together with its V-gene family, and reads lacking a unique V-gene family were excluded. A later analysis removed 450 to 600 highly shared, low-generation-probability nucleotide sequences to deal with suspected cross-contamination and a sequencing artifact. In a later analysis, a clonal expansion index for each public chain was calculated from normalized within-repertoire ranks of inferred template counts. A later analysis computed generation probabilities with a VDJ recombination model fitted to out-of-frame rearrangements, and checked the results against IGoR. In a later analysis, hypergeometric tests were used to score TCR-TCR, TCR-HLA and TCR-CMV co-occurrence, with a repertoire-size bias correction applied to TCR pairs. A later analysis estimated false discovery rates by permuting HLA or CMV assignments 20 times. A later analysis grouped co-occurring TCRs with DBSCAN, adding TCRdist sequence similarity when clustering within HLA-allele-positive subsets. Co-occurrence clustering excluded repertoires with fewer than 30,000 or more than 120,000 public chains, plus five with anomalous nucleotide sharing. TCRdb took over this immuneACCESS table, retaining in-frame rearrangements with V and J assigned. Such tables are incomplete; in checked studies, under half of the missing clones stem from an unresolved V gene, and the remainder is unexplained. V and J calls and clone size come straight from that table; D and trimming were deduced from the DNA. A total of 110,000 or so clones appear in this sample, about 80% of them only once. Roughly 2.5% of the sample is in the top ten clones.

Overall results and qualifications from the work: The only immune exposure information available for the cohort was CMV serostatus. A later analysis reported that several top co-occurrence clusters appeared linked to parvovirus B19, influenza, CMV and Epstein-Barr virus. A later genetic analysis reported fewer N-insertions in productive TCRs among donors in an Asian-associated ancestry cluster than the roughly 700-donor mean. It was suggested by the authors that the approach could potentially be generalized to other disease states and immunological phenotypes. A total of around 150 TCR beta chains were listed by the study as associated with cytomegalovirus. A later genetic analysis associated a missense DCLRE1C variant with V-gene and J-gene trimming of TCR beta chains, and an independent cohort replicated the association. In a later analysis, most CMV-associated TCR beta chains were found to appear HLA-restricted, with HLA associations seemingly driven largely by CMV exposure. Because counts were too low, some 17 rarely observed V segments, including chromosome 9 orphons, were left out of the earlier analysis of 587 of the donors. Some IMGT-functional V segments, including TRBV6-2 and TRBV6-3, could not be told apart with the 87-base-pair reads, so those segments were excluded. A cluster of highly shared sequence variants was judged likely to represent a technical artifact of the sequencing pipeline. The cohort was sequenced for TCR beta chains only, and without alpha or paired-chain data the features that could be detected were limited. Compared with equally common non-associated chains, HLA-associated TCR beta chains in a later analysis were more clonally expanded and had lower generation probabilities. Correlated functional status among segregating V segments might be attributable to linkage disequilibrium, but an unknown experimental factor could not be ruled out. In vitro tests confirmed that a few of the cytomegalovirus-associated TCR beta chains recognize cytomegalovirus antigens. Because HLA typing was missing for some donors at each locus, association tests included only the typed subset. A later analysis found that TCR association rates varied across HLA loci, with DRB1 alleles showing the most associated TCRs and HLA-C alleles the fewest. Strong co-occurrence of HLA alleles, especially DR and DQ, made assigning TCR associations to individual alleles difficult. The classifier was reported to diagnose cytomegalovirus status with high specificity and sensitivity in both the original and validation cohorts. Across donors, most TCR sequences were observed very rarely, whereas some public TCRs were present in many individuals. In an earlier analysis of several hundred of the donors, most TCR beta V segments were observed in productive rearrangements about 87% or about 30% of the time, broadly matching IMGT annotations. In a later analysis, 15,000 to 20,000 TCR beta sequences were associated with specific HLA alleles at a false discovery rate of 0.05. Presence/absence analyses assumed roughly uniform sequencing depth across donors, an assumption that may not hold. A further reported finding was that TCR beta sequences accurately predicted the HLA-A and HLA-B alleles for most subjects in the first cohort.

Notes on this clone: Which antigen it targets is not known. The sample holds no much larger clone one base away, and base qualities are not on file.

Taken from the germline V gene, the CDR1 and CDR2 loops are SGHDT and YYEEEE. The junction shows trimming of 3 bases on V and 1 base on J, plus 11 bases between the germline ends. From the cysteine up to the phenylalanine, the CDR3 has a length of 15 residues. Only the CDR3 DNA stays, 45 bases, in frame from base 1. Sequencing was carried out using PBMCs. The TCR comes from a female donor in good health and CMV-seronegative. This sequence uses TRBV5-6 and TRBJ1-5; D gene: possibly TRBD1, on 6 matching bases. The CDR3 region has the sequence CASSWGGQSNQPQHF. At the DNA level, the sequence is TGTGCCAGCAGCTGGGGGGGGCAGAGCAATCAGCCCCAGCATTTT.